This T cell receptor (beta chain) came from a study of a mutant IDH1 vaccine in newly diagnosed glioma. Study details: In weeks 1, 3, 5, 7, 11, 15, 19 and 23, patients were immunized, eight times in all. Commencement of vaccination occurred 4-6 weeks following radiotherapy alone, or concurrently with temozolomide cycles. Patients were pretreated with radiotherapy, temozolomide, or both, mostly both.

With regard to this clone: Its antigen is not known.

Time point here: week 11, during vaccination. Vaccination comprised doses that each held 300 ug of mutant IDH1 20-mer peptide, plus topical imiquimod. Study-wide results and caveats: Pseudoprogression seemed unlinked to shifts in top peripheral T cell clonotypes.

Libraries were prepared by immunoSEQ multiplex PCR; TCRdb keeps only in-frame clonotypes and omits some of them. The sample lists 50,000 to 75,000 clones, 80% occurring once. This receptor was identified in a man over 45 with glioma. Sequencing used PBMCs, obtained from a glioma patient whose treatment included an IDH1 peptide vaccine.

The CDR3 nucleotides read TGCGCCAGCAGCCAAGATTTCTCAGTTTACTACGAGCAGTACTTC. Translating it yields CASSQDFSVYYEQYF. This chain links TRBV4-3 with TRBJ2-7; D remains ambiguous. CDR1 and CDR2 from the germline V gene are LGHNA and YSLEER. The CDR3 is made up of 15 amino acids. The V end was cut by 0 bases, the J end by 3 bases, with 12 bases between.